This is a list of T cell receptor beta chains from one sample in a study of technical replicates of blood from several donors. This table comes from immunoSEQ multiplex PCR, and its TCRdb copy is limited to in-frame clones, with some not included. In the table there are about 82,000 clones, around 92% of which are singletons. Sample: T cells isolated from PBMCs. Receptors were obtained from a human donor in good health. Each CDR3 is given with its conserved first and last residue. The D gene is left open where the match is weak. Clone size is not always given. Where it is, it says once, few, many or a class for expanded clones.

cdr3_aa | cdr3_nt | v_call | d_call | j_call | clone_size | cdr3_length
CASSSGGSGYTF | TGTGCCAGCAGCTCTGGCGGCAGTGGCTACACCTTC | TRBV6-5 | - | TRBJ1-2 | - | 12
CASSQMRRGNEQFF | TGTGCCAGTTCCCAGATGAGGCGGGGCAATGAGCAGTTCTTC | TRBV6-1 | - | TRBJ2-1 | - | 14
CASSYDSNNEQFF | TGTGCCAGCAGTTACGACAGTAACAATGAGCAGTTCTTC | TRBV6-5 | - | TRBJ2-1 | - | 13
CASSRESGGATSYEQYF | TGTGCCAGCAGCAGAGAGAGCGGGGGGGCCACTTCCTACGAGCAGTACTTC | TRBV9 | TRBD2 | TRBJ2-7 | - | 17
CASSFHGTEQETQYF | TGTGCCAGCAGTTTCCACGGGACAGAGCAAGAGACCCAGTACTTC | TRBV27 | TRBD1 | TRBJ2-5 | - | 15
CSVEVHIEANIQYF | TGCAGCGTTGAAGTTCACATAGAAGCGAACATTCAGTACTTC | TRBV29-1 | - | TRBJ2-4 | - | 14
CASSLGGLGGYTF | TGTGCCAGCAGCTTAGGGGGGCTGGGTGGCTACACCTTC | TRBV7-2 | - | TRBJ1-2 | - | 13
CASSFSSEQYF | TGTGCCAGCAGCTTTTCGAGCGAGCAGTACTTC | TRBV7-2 | - | TRBJ2-7 | - | 11
CASIRRGRTEAFF | TGTGCCAGCATAAGAAGGGGTCGCACTGAAGCTTTCTTT | TRBV5-8 | - | TRBJ1-1 | - | 13
CASSSGGEQYF | TGTGCCAGCAGCTCGGGGGGCGAGCAGTACTTC | TRBV7-6 | TRBD2 | TRBJ2-7 | - | 11
CASSFPAGYNEQFF | TGCGCCAGCAGCTTTCCTGCCGGCTACAATGAGCAGTTCTTC | TRBV5-1 | - | TRBJ2-1 | - | 14
CASSPHVAYEQYF | TGTGCCAGCAGTCCACATGTGGCCTACGAGCAGTACTTC | TRBV28 | - | TRBJ2-7 | - | 13
CASRATSGGGEQYF | TGTGCCAGCAGGGCGACTAGCGGGGGTGGTGAGCAGTACTTC | TRBV11-2 | TRBD2 | TRBJ2-7 | - | 14
CSVSTLAGNTEAFF | TGCAGCGTTTCTACGCTCGCAGGGAACACTGAAGCTTTCTTT | TRBV29-1 | - | TRBJ1-1 | - | 14
CASSLTGRENEKLFF | TGTGCCAGCAGCTTAACGGGCAGGGAAAATGAAAAACTGTTTTTT | TRBV7-3 | - | TRBJ1-4 | once | 15
CASSSPGAGGRSGEQYF | TGTGCCAGCAGTTCCCCTGGTGCAGGGGGCCGGTCGGGGGAGCAGTACTTC | TRBV28 | TRBD1 | TRBJ2-7 | few | 17
CSVDPGQGSYGYTF | TGCAGCGTTGATCCGGGACAGGGATCTTATGGCTACACCTTC | TRBV29-1 | TRBD1 | TRBJ1-2 | - | 14
CASSTWTSQNTEAFF | TGTGCCAGCAGCACATGGACATCCCAAAACACTGAAGCTTTCTTT | TRBV6-5 | - | TRBJ1-1 | few | 15
CASSLFLLGQGDQPQHF | TGTGCCAGCAGCTTATTTCTCTTGGGACAGGGGGATCAGCCCCAGCATTTT | TRBV7-8 | TRBD1 | TRBJ1-5 | - | 17
CSVSDRGNSPLHF | TGCAGCGTAAGTGACAGGGGAAACTCACCCCTCCACTTT | TRBV29-1 | TRBD1 | TRBJ1-6 | - | 13
CASSHPRQDPNYGYTF | TGCGCCAGCAGCCACCCACGACAGGACCCGAACTATGGCTACACCTTC | TRBV4-1 | - | TRBJ1-2 | - | 16
CASSYEGQGIASPLHF | TGTGCCAGCAGTTACGAAGGACAGGGAATCGCGTCACCCCTCCACTTT | TRBV6-5 | TRBD1 | TRBJ1-6 | once | 16
CASSEARDRVFYGYTF | TGTGCCAGCAGTGAAGCGCGGGACAGGGTTTTCTATGGCTACACCTTC | TRBV2 | TRBD1 | TRBJ1-2 | few | 16